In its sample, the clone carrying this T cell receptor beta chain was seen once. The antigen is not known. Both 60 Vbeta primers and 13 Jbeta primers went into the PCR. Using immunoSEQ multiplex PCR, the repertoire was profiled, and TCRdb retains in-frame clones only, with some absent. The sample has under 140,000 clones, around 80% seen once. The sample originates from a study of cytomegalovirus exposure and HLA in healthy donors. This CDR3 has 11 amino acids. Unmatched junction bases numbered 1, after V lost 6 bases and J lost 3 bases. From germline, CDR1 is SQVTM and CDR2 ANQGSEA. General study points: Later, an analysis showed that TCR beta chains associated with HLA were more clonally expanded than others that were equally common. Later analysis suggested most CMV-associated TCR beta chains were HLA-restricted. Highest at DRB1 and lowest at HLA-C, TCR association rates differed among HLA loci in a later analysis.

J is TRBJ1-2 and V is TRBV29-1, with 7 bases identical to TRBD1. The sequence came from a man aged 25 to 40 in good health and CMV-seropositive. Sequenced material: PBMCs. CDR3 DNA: TGCAGCGTAACAGGGGACTATGGCTACACCTTC. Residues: CSVTGDYGYTF.